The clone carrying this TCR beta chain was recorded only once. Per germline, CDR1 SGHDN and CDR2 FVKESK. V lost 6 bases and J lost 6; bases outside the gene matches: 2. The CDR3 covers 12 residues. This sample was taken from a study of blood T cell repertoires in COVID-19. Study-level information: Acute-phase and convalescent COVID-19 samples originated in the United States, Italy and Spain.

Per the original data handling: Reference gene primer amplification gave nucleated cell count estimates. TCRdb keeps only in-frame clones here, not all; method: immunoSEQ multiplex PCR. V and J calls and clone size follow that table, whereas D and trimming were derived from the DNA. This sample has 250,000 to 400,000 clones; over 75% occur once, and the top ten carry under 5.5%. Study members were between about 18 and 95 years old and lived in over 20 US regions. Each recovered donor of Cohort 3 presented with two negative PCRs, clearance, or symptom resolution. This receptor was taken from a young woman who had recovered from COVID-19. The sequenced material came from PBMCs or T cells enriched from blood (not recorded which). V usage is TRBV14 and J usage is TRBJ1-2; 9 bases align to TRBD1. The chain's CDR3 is CASRRTGDGYTF. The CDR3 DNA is TGTGCCAGCAGGCGGACAGGGGATGGCTACACCTTC.